Below are 7 T cell receptor beta chains sequenced from a single sample in a study of T cell responses to AZD1222 COVID-19 vaccine. The data were produced by immunoSEQ multiplex PCR, yet TCRdb's version contains in-frame clones alone and is incomplete. Of 130,000 to 150,000 clones listed, more than 90% are singletons. The sample was peripheral blood, taken on day 0 of AZD1222 vaccination. These receptors all come from an adult in good health.

The chain recombines TRBV2 with TRBJ2-7; no clear D gene. The germline V gene encodes CDR1 SNHLY and CDR2 FYNNEI. Deletions cut 4 bases from V and 5 bases from J, with 6 bases between. The CDR3 totals 11 residues. The CDR3 spells CASSGDDEQYF. The CDR3 DNA reads TGTGCCAGCAGTGGCGACGACGAGCAGTACTTC.

The chain joins TRBV5-1 to TRBJ2-5; no firm D call. Trimming removed 5 bases at V and 2 bases at J, with 10 bases between. The germline V gene has CDR1 SGHRS and CDR2 YFSETQ. The length of the CDR3 is 13 residues. The DNA for the CDR3 is TGCGCCAGCAGTTCATTCCCGCAAGAGACCCAGTACTTC. Translating it yields CASSSFPQETQYF.

This clone was detected many times. The V gene is TRBV2, the J gene TRBJ2-1; D is tentatively TRBD1 or TRBD2 (5 bases each). Germline lookup yields CDR1 SNHLY and CDR2 FYNNEI. This CDR3 spans 12 amino acids. Trimming pared 8 bases from V and 4 bases from J, leaving 9 bases between. The CDR3 sequence: CASGTEYNEQFF. In DNA, the CDR3 is TGTGCCAGCGGGACGGAGTACAATGAGCAGTTCTTC.

The rearrangement links TRBV11-2 to TRBJ2-7, with TRBD1 matching 9 bases. J gave up 3 bases and V 5 bases, and 5 bases lay outside the gene matches. This CDR3 region has 14 residues. CDR1 SGHAT and CDR2 FQNNGV come from the germline V gene. The CDR3, as DNA: TGTGCCAGCAGCGATAACAGGGGGCACTACGAGCAGTACTTC. It specifies CASSDNRGHYEQYF.

The chain employs TRBV9 and TRBJ2-1; D unresolved. V dropped 3 bases and J dropped 0 bases, with 16 bases sitting between them. Germline V lookup: CDR1 SGDLS, CDR2 YYNGEE. The CDR3 length is 17 residues. DNA for the CDR3: TGTGCCAGCAGCGCCGGCCCCCTCCCAAGCTCCTACAATGAGCAGTTCTTC. It specifies CASSAGPLPSSYNEQFF.

In its sample, this clone was seen a few times. CDR3 sequence reads: CASSAVTSGEQFF. CDR3 coding DNA: TGTGCCAGCAGCGCGGTTACTAGCGGTGAGCAGTTCTTC. V and J are TRBV9 and TRBJ2-1; 8 positions match TRBD2. Looked up from germline, CDR1 is SGDLS and CDR2 is YYNGEE. Trimming cost V 3 bases and J 9 bases; bases outside gene matches: 5. The CDR3 sequence is 13 residues long.

The rearrangement uses TRBV5-6 and TRBJ2-1, with 9 bases that match TRBD2. This CDR3 has 15 residues. V gave up 1 base and J gave up 3 bases; unmatched junction bases: 2. Germline lookup yields CDR1 SGHDT and CDR2 YYEEEE. Here the CDR3 DNA reads TGTGCCAGCAGCTTGCGGACTAGCGTCTACAATGAGCAGTTCTTC. This codes for CASSLRTSVYNEQFF. Based on the CDR3 plus reference TRBV5-6 and TRBJ2-1, the full variable domain is DAGVTQSPTHLIKTRGQQVTLRCSPKSGHDTVSWYQQALGQGPQFIFQYYEEEERQRGNFPDRFSGHQFPNYSSELNVNALLLGDSALYLCASSLRTSVYNEQFFGPGTRLTVL.